The 22 T cell receptor beta chains in this list originate from one sample, sequenced in a study of blood T cells in healthy people across ages. A J-beta primer mix and a sample-barcoded 5' primer were used in a second PCR of about 7 to 12 cycles. One entry per CDR3 protein, called by TCRdb with MiXCR from the 5' RACE reads. The repertoire has around 990,000 distinct CDR3 sequences, about two fifths of them found once; the top ten carry about an eighth. Sequencing was done on a sample of blood. These TCRs come from a man in his late teens or twenties in good health.

This clonotype was recorded a few times. The V and J genes are TRBV13 and TRBJ2-1; D could derive from TRBD1 or TRBD2 (5 bases each). Deletions cut 5 bases from V and 5 bases from J, with 10 bases between. This CDR3 region has 13 residues. Germline V CDR1 and CDR2: PRHDT, FYEKMQ (reference sequence). CDR3 loop: CASSHLGDNEQFF. Written as DNA, the CDR3 is TGTGCCAGCAGCCACTTGGGGGACAATGAGCAGTTCTTC. Together with reference TRBV13 and TRBJ2-1, the CDR3 gives the full variable domain: AAGVIQSPRHLIKEKRETATLKCYPIPRHDTVYWYQQGPGQDPQFLISFYEKMQSDKGSIPDRFSAQQFSDYHSELNMSSLELGDSALYFCASSHLGDNEQFFGPGTRLTVL.

This clonotype was observed a few times. The gene calls are TRBV7-9 and TRBJ1-2; D uncertain. Trimming left V 5 bases short and J 5 bases short, with 15 bases between. The germline V gene has CDR1 SEHNR and CDR2 FQNEAQ (reference sequence). The CDR3 is 14 amino acids. The CDR3 coding sequence is TGTGCCAGCAGCCCCCCGGGCAGGTCTTATGGCTACACCTTC. Its translation is CASSPPGRSYGYTF.

This chain joins TRBV3-1 and TRBJ2-5, with D maybe TRBD2 (5 bases). V was cut by 3 bases and J by 6 bases, with 17 bases left in between. The CDR3 is 15 amino acids. Germline V gives CDR1 LGHDT, CDR2 YNNKEL (reference sequence). The CDR3 DNA follows: TGTGCCAGCAGCCAGGCTAGCCGAATGCCGAAGACCCAGTACTTC. This codes for CASSQASRMPKTQYF.

The rearrangement uses TRBV4-3 and TRBJ1-1; 8 bases are a match to TRBD1. The germline V gene encodes CDR1 LGHNA and CDR2 YSLEER. Trimming removed 3 bases from V and 2 bases from J; junction bases left unmatched: 5. The CDR3 extends over 15 amino acids. CDR3 nucleotide sequence: TGCGCCAGCAGCCACCAGGGGGCCGAAAACACTGAAGCTTTCTTT. This translates into CASSHQGAENTEAFF.

This clonotype was counted between two and nine times. The J gene is TRBJ1-2, the V gene TRBV6-5; 7 nucleotides agree with TRBD1. Germline V lookup: CDR1 MNHEY, CDR2 SVGAGI. This CDR3 has 14 amino acids. V lost 4 bases, J lost 7 bases, and 9 bases stayed unmatched. CDR3 region: CASSLGQRPPGYTF. CDR3 sequence (DNA): TGTGCCAGCAGTTTGGGACAGCGTCCTCCTGGCTACACCTTC.

J is TRBJ1-4 and V is TRBV27; no reliable D call. CDR1 MNHEY and CDR2 SMNVEV come from the germline V gene (reference sequence). The CDR3 spans 13 residues. V shed 6 bases and J shed 5 bases, with 10 bases lying between them. CDR3 protein: CASRQKINEKLFF. The CDR3 DNA follows: TGTGCCAGCAGACAGAAGATAAATGAAAAACTGTTTTTT.

This chain links TRBV12-3 or TRBV12-4 with TRBJ2-7; unclear D gene. The CDR3 covers 11 residues. Trimming shortened V by 3 bases and J by 6 bases, and 6 bases separated the two germline ends. The CDR3 DNA reads as TGTGCCAGCAGTTTCGGTCCCGAGCAGTACTTC. Translated, it gives CASSFGPEQYF.

The rearrangement uses TRBV6-5 and TRBJ2-5; 12 nucleotides agree with TRBD2. Germline V gene sequence: CDR1 MNHEY, CDR2 SVGAGI. V shed 0 bases, J shed 11 bases, and the junction held 10 bases outside the gene matches. This CDR3 spans 16 amino acids. The CDR3 DNA reads as TGTGCCAGCAGTTACTCAACTAGCGGGGGGCTAGGGGAGCAGTACTTC. Translation gives CASSYSTSGGLGEQYF.

The genes are TRBV6-6 and TRBJ1-1; 11 nucleotides agree with TRBD1. Germline loops: CDR1 MNHNY, CDR2 SVGAGI (reference sequence). The V segment lost 6 bases and the J segment 8 bases; nucleotides outside the gene matches: 11. The CDR3 runs to 15 residues. The CDR3 reads CASRTLGQGALEAFF. In nucleotides, the CDR3 is TGTGCCAGCAGAACACTCGGACAGGGGGCTCTCGAAGCTTTCTTT.

There are many counts of this clonotype. The chain is built from TRBV2 and TRBJ2-3; the D gene is possibly TRBD1 (6 bases). CDR3 size: 14 residues. V was trimmed by 3 bases and J by 2 bases, leaving 9 bases between them. Germline V gene sequence: CDR1 SNHLY, CDR2 FYNNEI. The CDR3 loop reads CASSDRGFTDTQYF. The DNA of the CDR3 is TGTGCCAGCAGTGACAGGGGATTCACAGATACGCAGTATTTT.

The chain employs TRBV20-1 and TRBJ2-1; D might be TRBD1 (5 bases). Germline CDR1 reads DFQATT; CDR2 reads SNEGSKA (reference sequence). The CDR3 totals 13 residues. V was cut by 5 bases and J by 7 bases, with 15 bases left in between. CDR3 nucleotides: TGCAGTGCTGAGAATGGGGCTAGGAATGAGCAGTTCTTC. The encoded protein is CSAENGARNEQFF.

This clonotype was counted a few times. The genes are TRBV19 and TRBJ2-7; 7 nucleotides line up with TRBD1. CDR3 length equals 12 residues. V was clipped by 5 bases and J by 7 bases; unmatched bases: 5. CDR1 is LNHDA and CDR2 is SQIVND in the germline V gene (reference sequence). The CDR3 sequence: CASSDRANEQYF. In DNA form, the CDR3 reads TGTGCCAGTAGTGACAGGGCCAATGAGCAGTACTTC.

This chain connects TRBV7-2 to TRBJ2-1, with 7 nucleotides matching TRBD2. Per germline, CDR1 SGHTA and CDR2 FQGNSA. The CDR3 covers 14 residues. V gave up 5 bases and J gave up 7 bases; unmatched junction bases: 8. CDR3 coding DNA: TGTGCCAGCAGCCTACCCCCACTAGCGAATGAGCAGTTCTTC. This translates into CASSLPPLANEQFF.

There are a few counts of this clonotype. The V gene is TRBV6-1, the J gene TRBJ1-2; D is unclear. Germline values: CDR1 MNHNS, CDR2 SASEGT. Trimming took off 10 bases at V and 4 bases at J, with 16 bases between the two ends. The CDR3 is 13 residues long. The CDR3: CATLADALYGYTF. In DNA form, the CDR3 reads TGTGCCACCCTGGCAGACGCCCTCTATGGCTACACCTTC.

This clonotype was detected only a few times. This chain joins TRBV7-2 and TRBJ2-3; 11 positions match TRBD1. Trimming cost V 5 bases and J 3 bases; bases outside gene matches: 13. This CDR3 is 18 amino acids long. CDR1 is SGHTA and CDR2 is FQGNSA in the germline V gene. CDR3 protein: CASSAGQGARGKTDTQYF. The CDR3 region has the DNA TGTGCCAGCAGCGCAGGACAGGGGGCAAGGGGGAAAACAGATACGCAGTATTTT.

A remark on this clonotype: One junction end does not reproduce the germline sequence, and a read error may be involved. The rearrangement links TRBV27 to TRBJ1-2; D is unclear. The CDR3 sequence is 14 residues long. The V gene's germline CDR1 is MNHEY and CDR2 SMNVEV (reference sequence). The CDR3 bases are TGTGTCAGCAGTTTAAGGCAGTCTAACTATGGCTACACCTTC. Protein product: CVSSLRQSNYGYTF.

This chain joins TRBV28 and TRBJ2-1; weak D call: TRBD2 (6 bases). The ends were cut back, 7 bases at V and 4 bases at J, with 11 bases in the middle. This CDR3 spans 13 amino acids. CDR1 MDHEN and CDR2 SYDVKM come from the germline V gene. CDR3 DNA sequence: TGTGCCAGCACCCCGCGGGGTTACAATGAGCAGTTCTTC. The encoded protein is CASTPRGYNEQFF.

This chain uses TRBV20-1 with TRBJ2-1; D is ambiguous. With 0 bases removed from V and 8 bases from J, the gap between germline ends came to 14 bases. In germline, CDR1 is DFQATT, CDR2 SNEGSKA (reference sequence). This CDR3 region has 14 residues. CDR3 loop: CSARDQEATDEQFF. For the CDR3, the DNA is TGCAGTGCTAGAGATCAAGAGGCTACAGATGAGCAGTTCTTC.

Comments on this clonotype: With a much larger clone just one base away, this may be a read error. This chain links TRBV4-3 with TRBJ1-5, with unresolved D. CDR3 size: 13 residues. Germline V lookup: CDR1 LGHNA, CDR2 YSLEER. Trimming cost V 0 bases and J 7 bases, with 7 bases left between them. Here the CDR3 reads CASSQERRQPQHF. The CDR3 nucleotides read TGCGCCAGCAGCCAAGAGAGAAGGCAGCCCCAGCATTTT.

The chain uses TRBV7-9 and TRBJ1-1; D remains unclear. Germline-derived CDR1 and CDR2 are SEHNR and FQNEAQ (reference sequence). Deletions cut 1 base from V and 7 bases from J, with 7 bases between. The CDR3 loop spans 12 amino acids. The CDR3 region has the DNA TGTGCCAGCAGCTTAGTCGGCGATGAAGCTTTCTTT. This codes for CASSLVGDEAFF.

J is TRBJ1-1 and V is TRBV6-6; 7 bases map to TRBD1. Germline V gene lookup returns CDR1 MNHNY and CDR2 SVGAGI (reference sequence). The CDR3 is made up of 15 amino acids. J was trimmed by 3 bases and V by 3 bases; bases with no gene match: 7. This CDR3 reads CASSYLGRGDTEAFF. The CDR3 DNA reads as TGTGCCAGCAGTTATTTAGGCAGGGGGGACACTGAAGCTTTCTTT.

Details on this clonotype: The junction and the germline gene differ at one end; a read error may be behind it. This chain links TRBV29-1 with TRBJ1-1, with D possibly matching TRBD1 (6 bases). This CDR3 region has 12 residues. The germline V gene has CDR1 SQVTM and CDR2 ANQGSEA. In DNA form, the CDR3 reads TGCAGCGGTAACAGGGAGAACATTGAAGCTTTCTTT. It codes for CSGNRENIEAFF. The variable domain in full, completed from reference TRBV29-1 and TRBJ1-1, reads SAVISQKPSRDICQRGTSLTIQCQVDSQVTMMFWYRQQPGQSLTLIATANQGSEATYESGFVIDKFPISRPNLTFSTLTVSNMSPEDSSIYLCSGNRENIEAFFGQGTRLTVV.